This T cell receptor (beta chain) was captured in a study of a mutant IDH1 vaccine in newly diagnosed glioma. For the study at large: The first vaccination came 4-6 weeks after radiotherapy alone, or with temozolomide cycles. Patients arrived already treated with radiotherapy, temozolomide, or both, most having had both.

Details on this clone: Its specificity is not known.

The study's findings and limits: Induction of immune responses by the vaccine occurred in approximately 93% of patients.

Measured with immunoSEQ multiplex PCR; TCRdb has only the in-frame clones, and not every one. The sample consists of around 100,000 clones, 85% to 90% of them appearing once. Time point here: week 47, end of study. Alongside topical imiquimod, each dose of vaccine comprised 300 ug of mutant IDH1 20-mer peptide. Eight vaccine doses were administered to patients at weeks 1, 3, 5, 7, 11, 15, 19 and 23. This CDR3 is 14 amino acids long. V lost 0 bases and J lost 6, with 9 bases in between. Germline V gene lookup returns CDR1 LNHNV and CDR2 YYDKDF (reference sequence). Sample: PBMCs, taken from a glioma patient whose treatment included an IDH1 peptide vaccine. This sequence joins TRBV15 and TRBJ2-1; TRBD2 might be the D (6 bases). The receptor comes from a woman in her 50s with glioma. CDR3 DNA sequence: TGTGCCACCAGCAGAGATCCGGAGGGCAATGAGCAGTTCTTC. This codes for CATSRDPEGNEQFF. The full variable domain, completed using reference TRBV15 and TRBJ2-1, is DAMVIQNPRYQVTQFGKPVTLSCSQTLNHNVMYWYQQKSSQAPKLLFHYYDKDFNNEADTPDNFQSRRPNTSFCFLDIRSPGLGDTAMYLCATSRDPEGNEQFFGPGTRLTVL.